A single sample gave rise to the 26 T cell receptor beta chains below, sequenced in a study of graft-versus-host responses after intestinal transplantation. Profiled with immunoSEQ multiplex PCR; TCRdb holds only in-frame clones, not every one. Counted here are around 15,000 clones, over 75% occurring once; the ten biggest clones make up 5.5% to 7%. Sample: PBMCs, taken about 110 days after intestinal transplant. The receptor set was obtained from a human patient who received an intestinal transplant, so some T cells may come from the graft donor.

The chain has TRBV7-7 and TRBJ2-7; the match to TRBD1 covers 8 bases. V shed 5 bases, J shed 4 bases, and the junction held 7 bases outside the gene matches. From germline, CDR1 is SSHAT and CDR2 FNYEAQ (reference sequence). The CDR3 has 14 residues. The CDR3 sequence: CASSTGTGDYEQYF. In DNA form, the CDR3 reads TGTGCCAGCAGCACTGGGACAGGCGATTACGAGCAGTACTTC.

This clone was seen a few times. This rearrangement joins TRBV29-1 to TRBJ2-3, with D perhaps assigned TRBD1 or TRBD2 (5 bases each). This CDR3 has 13 residues. Between the trimmed V and J ends, which lost 6 bases and 2 bases, there was a span of 12 bases. Germline loops: CDR1 SQVTM, CDR2 ANQGSEA. The DNA of the CDR3 is TGCAGCGTGAGAGGGGAATCCACAGATACGCAGTATTTT. It is translated as CSVRGESTDTQYF.

The chain recombines TRBV7-2 with TRBJ2-6, with no clear D. Between the trimmed V and J ends, which lost 0 bases and 3 bases, there was a span of 9 bases. CDR3 length equals 16 residues. Germline CDR1 reads SGHTA; CDR2 reads FQGNSA. CDR3 sequence: CASSLAERFGANVLTF. CDR3 DNA: TGTGCCAGCAGCTTAGCCGAGAGGTTTGGGGCCAACGTCCTGACTTTC.

V gene TRBV19 combines with J gene TRBJ2-7; D not resolved. Per the germline V gene, CDR1 is LNHDA and CDR2 is SQIVND (reference sequence). The CDR3 spans 13 residues. V was clipped by 4 bases and J by 2 bases, with 9 bases between them. The CDR3 spells CASSKRDPYEQYF. The CDR3 nucleotides read TGTGCCAGTAGTAAAAGGGATCCCTACGAGCAGTACTTC.

The rearrangement joins TRBV7-3 to TRBJ2-1; 10 nucleotides match TRBD2. The germline V gene encodes CDR1 SGHTA and CDR2 FQGTGA. The junction had 4 bases not matched to a gene; V was cut back by 5 bases and J by 3 bases. The CDR3 is made up of 15 amino acids. CDR3 coding DNA: TGTGCCAGCAGCCGTACTAGCGGGAACTACAATGAGCAGTTCTTC. Its protein is CASSRTSGNYNEQFF.

V gene TRBV15 combines with J gene TRBJ1-4; 8 bases match TRBD1. Germline values: CDR1 LNHNV, CDR2 YYDKDF (reference sequence). The CDR3 runs to 15 residues. J lost 12 bases, V lost 1 base, and 10 bases had no gene match. CDR3 nucleotides: TGTGCCACCAGCAGAGGTTTTCAGGGGGCGCGGCAACTGTTTTTT. Translated, it gives CATSRGFQGARQLFF. Using reference TRBV15 and TRBJ1-4 for the parts outside the CDR3, the full variable domain is DAMVIQNPRYQVTQFGKPVTLSCSQTLNHNVMYWYQQKSSQAPKLLFHYYDKDFNNEADTPDNFQSRRPNTSFCFLDIRSPGLGDTAMYLCATSRGFQGARQLFFGSGTQLSVL.

There are a few counts of this clone. This rearrangement joins TRBV18 to TRBJ2-1, with D perhaps TRBD2 (5 bases). The CDR3 consists of 14 residues. V lost 3 bases to trimming and J lost 10 bases, with 16 bases between them. Germline V lookup: CDR1 KGHSH, CDR2 LQKENI. The chain's CDR3 is CASSPIDTAEEQFF. CDR3 nucleotide sequence: TGTGCCAGCTCACCCATAGATACAGCGGAGGAGCAGTTCTTC.

This chain connects TRBV6-1 to TRBJ2-7; tentatively, D is TRBD2 (6 bases). V dropped 2 bases and J dropped 4 bases, with 15 bases sitting between them. The germline V gene has CDR1 MNHNS and CDR2 SASEGT. This CDR3 has 15 residues. The CDR3 coding sequence is TGTGCCAGCAGTGAATCCTGGGAGGATCATTACGAGCAGTACTTC. It codes for CASSESWEDHYEQYF.

The chain is built from TRBV10-3 and TRBJ2-1; D is uncertain. Germline assignment: CDR1 ENHRY and CDR2 SYGVKD. The ends were cut back, 4 bases at V and 7 bases at J, with 17 bases in the middle. The CDR3 has 15 residues. CDR3 nucleotides: TGTGCCATCAGTGGTTGGCGGCGCTTTGGGAATGAGCAGTTCTTC. It yields the protein CAISGWRRFGNEQFF.

This clone was counted between two and nine times. The V and J genes are TRBV28 and TRBJ1-1; D remains ambiguous. The CDR3 covers 14 residues. Germline CDR1 MDHEN, CDR2 SYDVKM. V lost 3 bases, J lost 0 bases, and 8 bases lay in between. Written as DNA, the CDR3 is TGTGCCAGCAGTTTTTCCGGCCTGAACACTGAAGCTTTCTTT. Protein product: CASSFSGLNTEAFF.

The gene calls are TRBV9 and TRBJ2-2; 7 positions agree with TRBD2. CDR1 is SGDLS and CDR2 is YYNGEE in the germline V gene. V shed 1 base and J 4 bases; nucleotides not matched to a gene: 4. The CDR3 is made up of 15 amino acids. CDR3 residues: CASSVLAESTGELFF. CDR3 DNA sequence: TGTGCCAGCAGCGTACTAGCGGAATCCACCGGGGAGCTGTTTTTT.

This chain connects TRBV9 to TRBJ1-1; D gene ambiguous. V was trimmed by 0 bases and J by 0 bases, leaving 12 bases between them. This CDR3 is built from 16 residues. Germline values: CDR1 SGDLS, CDR2 YYNGEE. CDR3 region: CASSVDGIGMNTEAFF. The CDR3 nucleotides read TGTGCCAGCAGCGTAGACGGAATAGGCATGAACACTGAAGCTTTCTTT.

V and J are TRBV30 and TRBJ1-2; perhaps TRBD1 as D (6 bases). This CDR3 is 12 amino acids long. Trimming stripped 3 bases from V and 5 bases from J, with 10 bases between. Germline CDR1 reads GTSNPN; CDR2 reads SVGIG (reference sequence). CDR3 sequence reads: CAWRQGWYGYTF. In DNA, the CDR3 is TGTGCCTGGAGACAGGGATGGTATGGCTACACCTTC.

The V call is TRBV7-9, the J call TRBJ2-1; no firm D call. Trimming pared 1 base from V and 0 bases from J, leaving 1 base between. The CDR3 has 13 amino acids. The germline V gene has CDR1 SEHNR and CDR2 FQNEAQ (reference sequence). Here the CDR3 reads CASSLVSYNEQFF. CDR3 sequence (DNA): TGTGCCAGCAGCTTAGTCTCCTACAATGAGCAGTTCTTC.

The CDR3 loop is CASSINRKDEQYF. CDR3 nucleotide sequence: TGTGCCAGCAGCATAAATAGGAAAGACGAGCAGTACTTC. The chain combines TRBV13 with TRBJ2-7; no clear D gene. The CDR3 is 13 residues long. V lost 5 bases to trimming and J lost 5 bases, with 13 bases between them. The germline V gene encodes CDR1 PRHDT and CDR2 FYEKMQ (reference sequence).

The chain employs TRBV2 and TRBJ2-2; 8 bases are shared with TRBD1. The CDR3 is made up of 15 amino acids. CDR1 is SNHLY and CDR2 is FYNNEI in the germline V gene. The junction had 3 bases not matched to a gene; V was cut back by 4 bases and J by 2 bases. The CDR3 nucleotides read TGTGCCAGCAGTGGACAGGGGATAAACACCGGGGAGCTGTTTTTT. As protein: CASSGQGINTGELFF.

The chain recombines TRBV4-1 with TRBJ1-4; D is perhaps TRBD1 (5 bases). V was clipped by 3 bases and J by 8 bases, with 19 bases between them. Per the germline V gene, CDR1 is MGHRA and CDR2 is YSYEKL. The CDR3 covers 16 residues. DNA of the CDR3: TGCGCCAGCAGCCAGGAAAGGACATTCGTCTCCGAAAAACTGTTTTTT. Amino acid sequence: CASSQERTFVSEKLFF.

The chain links TRBV11-2 to TRBJ1-6; no clear D. V dropped 4 bases and J dropped 2 bases, with 6 bases sitting between them. Germline CDR1 and CDR2: SGHAT and FQNNGV. CDR3 length: 14 amino acids. The CDR3 protein is CASSYGPYNSPLHF. CDR3 sequence (DNA): TGTGCCAGCAGCTATGGGCCCTATAATTCACCCCTCCACTTT.

This chain links TRBV7-8 with TRBJ2-7; D call uncertain. Trimming stripped 2 bases from V and 6 bases from J, with 11 bases between. The CDR3 runs 13 residues. Per germline, CDR1 SGHVS and CDR2 FQNEAQ. The CDR3 loop is CASSLYWGSEQYF. In nucleotides, the CDR3 is TGTGCCAGCAGCTTATATTGGGGTTCCGAGCAGTACTTC.

The chain couples TRBV28 to TRBJ2-5, with 7 bases identical to TRBD2. V shed 5 bases, J shed 2 bases, and the junction held 8 bases outside the gene matches. The CDR3 length is 15 residues. Germline CDR1 and CDR2: MDHEN and SYDVKM. CDR3 amino acids: CASSPWGGVQETQYF. CDR3 nucleotides: TGTGCCAGCAGTCCGTGGGGGGGGGTTCAAGAGACCCAGTACTTC.

The count of this clone is one. The V call is TRBV6-5, the J call TRBJ2-1; D gene uncertain. The CDR3 sequence is 11 residues long. CDR1 MNHEY and CDR2 SVGAGI come from the germline V gene. V lost 7 bases to trimming and J lost 5 bases, with 6 bases between them. The CDR3 DNA follows: TGTGCCAGCATCCGAAACAATGAGCAGTTCTTC. Protein sequence: CASIRNNEQFF.

This chain connects TRBV5-1 to TRBJ1-6; 9 nucleotides agree with TRBD1. Germline V gene lookup returns CDR1 SGHRS and CDR2 YFSETQ. V lost 4 bases to trimming and J lost 7 bases; unmatched junction nucleotides: 9. This CDR3 has 16 residues. The CDR3 DNA is TGCGCCAGCAGCAATCACAGGGACAGGGTCAATTCACCCCTCCACTTT. Translating gives CASSNHRDRVNSPLHF.

J is TRBJ2-7 and V is TRBV7-2, with D unclear. Germline assignment: CDR1 SGHTA and CDR2 FQGNSA. This CDR3 comprises 13 residues. V shed 1 base and J shed 0 bases, with 4 bases lying between them. The CDR3 nucleotides read TGTGCCAGCAGCTTAGGCGACTCCTACGAGCAGTACTTC. Protein sequence: CASSLGDSYEQYF.

The chain couples TRBV5-1 to TRBJ2-1; 8 nucleotides align to TRBD2. The germline V gene encodes CDR1 SGHRS and CDR2 YFSETQ. V gave up 5 bases and J gave up 9 bases; unmatched junction bases: 13. This CDR3 is built from 15 residues. DNA for the CDR3: TGCGCCAGCAGGGGGGACGGGAGGGCAGTTAGTGAGCAGTTCTTC. Its protein is CASRGDGRAVSEQFF.

J is TRBJ1-1 and V is TRBV6-5; D gene uncertain. V was pared by 4 bases and J by 0 bases, with 15 bases between. The germline V gene has CDR1 MNHEY and CDR2 SVGAGI. The CDR3 spans 16 residues. The CDR3 DNA follows: TGTGCCAGCAGTTTCTTACAGACCGCAATGAACACTGAAGCTTTCTTT. Translating gives CASSFLQTAMNTEAFF.

The J gene is TRBJ2-7, the V gene TRBV29-1; 9 positions match TRBD2. The CDR3 has 15 amino acids. CDR1 is SQVTM, CDR2 ANQGSEA, per germline. Trimming removed 0 bases from V and 3 bases from J; junction bases left unmatched: 6. CDR3 DNA sequence: TGCAGCGTTGAAGATCCTAGCGGGAAGGTCTACGAGCAGTACTTC. Translated, it gives CSVEDPSGKVYEQYF.